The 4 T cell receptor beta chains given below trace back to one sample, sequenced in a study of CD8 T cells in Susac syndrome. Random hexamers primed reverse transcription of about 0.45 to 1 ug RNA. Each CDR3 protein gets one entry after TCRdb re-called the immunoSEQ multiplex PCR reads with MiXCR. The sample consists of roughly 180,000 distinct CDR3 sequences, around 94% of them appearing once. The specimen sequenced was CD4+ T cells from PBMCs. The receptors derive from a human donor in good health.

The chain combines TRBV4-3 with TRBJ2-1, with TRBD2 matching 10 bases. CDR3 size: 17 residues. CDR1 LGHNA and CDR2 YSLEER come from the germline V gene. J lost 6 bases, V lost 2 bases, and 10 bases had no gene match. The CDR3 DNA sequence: TGCGCCAGCAGCCAAACTTCTCTAGCGGGGGCGGTCAATGAGCAGTTCTTC. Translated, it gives CASSQTSLAGAVNEQFF.

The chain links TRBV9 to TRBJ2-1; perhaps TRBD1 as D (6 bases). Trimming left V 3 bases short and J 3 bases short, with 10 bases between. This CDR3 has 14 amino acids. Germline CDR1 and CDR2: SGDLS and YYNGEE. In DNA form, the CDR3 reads TGTGCCAGCAGCGGACAGGTGAACTACAATGAGCAGTTCTTC. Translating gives CASSGQVNYNEQFF. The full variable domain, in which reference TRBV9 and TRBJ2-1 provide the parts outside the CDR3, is DSGVTQTPKHLITATGQRVTLRCSPRSGDLSVYWYQQSLDQGLQFLIQYYNGEERAKGNILERFSAQQFPDLHSELNLSSLELGDSALYFCASSGQVNYNEQFFGPGTRLTVL.

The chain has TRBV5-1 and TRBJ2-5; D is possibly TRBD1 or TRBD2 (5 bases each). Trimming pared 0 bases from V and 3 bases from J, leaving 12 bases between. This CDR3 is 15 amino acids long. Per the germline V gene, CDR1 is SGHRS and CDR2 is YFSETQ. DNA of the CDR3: TGCGCCAGCAGCTTGGGGGACCCCAGGGAAGAGACCCAGTACTTC. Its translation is CASSLGDPREETQYF.

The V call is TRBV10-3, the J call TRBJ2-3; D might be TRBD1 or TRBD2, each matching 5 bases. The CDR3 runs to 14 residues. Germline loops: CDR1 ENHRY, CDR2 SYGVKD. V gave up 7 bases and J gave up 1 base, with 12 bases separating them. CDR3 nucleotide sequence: TGTGCCATCAAGGCGCAGGGAGGCACAGATACGCAGTATTTT. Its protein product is CAIKAQGGTDTQYF.